A single T cell receptor beta chain is shown here with its context. The data originate from a study of T-cell memory formation after mild COVID-19. Study summary: The two donors had largely donor-specific TCR clusters.

The CDR3 covers 15 residues. The germline V gene encodes CDR1 SGHTA and CDR2 FQGTGA. Trimming removed 5 bases from V and 2 bases from J, with 14 bases in between. TCRdb itself ran the 5' RACE reads through MiXCR, one entry per CDR3 protein. The sample contains fewer than 95,000 distinct CDR3 sequences, more than 12% of which appear only once. The sequenced sample was PBMCs or a T cell subset sorted from them (not recorded which). The receptor was isolated from a man aged 18 to 35 who had mild COVID-19 (a few samples of this study predate the infection). Cell type and time point are not known. The chain joins TRBV7-3 to TRBJ2-3, with D possibly TRBD2 on 7 matching bases. DNA for the CDR3: TGTGCCAGCAGCCCCATTGGGGGGGCCACAGATACGCAGTATTTT. This gives the protein CASSPIGGATDTQYF.